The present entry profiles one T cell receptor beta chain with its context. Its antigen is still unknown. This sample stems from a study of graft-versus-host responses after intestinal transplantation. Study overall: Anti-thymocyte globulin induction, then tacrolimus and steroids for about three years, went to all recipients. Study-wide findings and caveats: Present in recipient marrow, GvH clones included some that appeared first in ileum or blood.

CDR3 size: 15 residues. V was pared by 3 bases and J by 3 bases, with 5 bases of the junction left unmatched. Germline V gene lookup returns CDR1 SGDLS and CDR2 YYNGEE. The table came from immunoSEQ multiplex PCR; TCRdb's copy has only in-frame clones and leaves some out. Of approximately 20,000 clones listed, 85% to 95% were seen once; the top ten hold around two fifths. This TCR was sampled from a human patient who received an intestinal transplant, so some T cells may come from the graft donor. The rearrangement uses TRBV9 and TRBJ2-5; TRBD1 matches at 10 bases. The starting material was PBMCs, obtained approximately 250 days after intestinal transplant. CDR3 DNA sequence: TGTGCCAGCAGCGGAAGCGGACAGGGGGAAGAGACCCAGTACTTC. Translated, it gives CASSGSGQGEETQYF.